This entry lists 10 T cell receptor beta chains sequenced from one sample in a study of blood T cell repertoires in COVID-19. TCRdb keeps only in-frame clones here, not all; method: immunoSEQ multiplex PCR. The sample has about 140,000 clones, roughly 79% seen once. The sequenced sample consisted of PBMCs or T cells enriched from blood (not recorded which). These TCRs come from a woman aged 45 to 65 who had recovered from COVID-19.

The rearrangement links TRBV7-9 to TRBJ1-2; D perhaps matches TRBD1 (6 bases). CDR1 is SEHNR, CDR2 FQNEAQ, per germline (reference sequence). V lost 1 base and J lost 4, with 10 bases in between. This CDR3 comprises 14 residues. As DNA, the CDR3 is TGTGCCAGCAGCTTAGGGGGGCAGCTCTATGGCTACACCTTC. This sequence encodes CASSLGGQLYGYTF.

The rearrangement joins TRBV10-3 to TRBJ1-2; D is ambiguous. The CDR3 sequence is 13 residues long. CDR1 and CDR2 (germline): ENHRY, SYGVKD. The V end lost 5 bases, the J end lost 4 bases, and 11 bases lay between the germline ends. The CDR3 loop is CAISNQLAYGYTF. The CDR3 coding sequence is TGTGCCATCAGTAATCAACTAGCCTATGGCTACACCTTC.

The chain uses TRBV10-3 and TRBJ1-6; weak D call: TRBD1 (5 bases). Trimming took off 5 bases at V and 9 bases at J, with 20 bases between the two ends. The germline V gene encodes CDR1 ENHRY and CDR2 SYGVKD. This CDR3 contains 16 residues. For the CDR3, the DNA is TGTGCCATCAGTTCCTCCGCGGCAGGGAAGGGTTCACCCCTCCACTTT. Its translation is CAISSSAAGKGSPLHF.

This rearrangement joins TRBV28 to TRBJ2-1; 14 bases are a match to TRBD2. The CDR3 consists of 16 residues. Germline V gene data show CDR1 as MDHEN and CDR2 as SYDVKM. Trimming took 5 bases from V and 8 from J; bases not matched to a gene: 8. This CDR3 is CASSPGTSGSEYEQFF. DNA for the CDR3: TGTGCCAGCAGTCCCGGGACTAGCGGGAGCGAATATGAGCAGTTCTTC.

The chain couples TRBV7-9 to TRBJ2-1, with D uncertain. V lost 5 bases, J lost 8 bases, and 13 bases lay in between. This CDR3 contains 13 residues. From germline, CDR1 is SEHNR and CDR2 FQNEAQ (reference sequence). The CDR3 bases are TGTGCCAGCAGCAGCCCTCCCTTGCATGAGCAGTTCTTC. Encoded protein: CASSSPPLHEQFF.

This rearrangement joins TRBV19 to TRBJ1-6, with unresolved D. The CDR3 sequence is 13 residues long. CDR1 LNHDA and CDR2 SQIVND come from the germline V gene (reference sequence). V shed 7 bases and J shed 2 bases, with 6 bases lying between them. CDR3 protein: CASTYAYNSPLHF. The CDR3 coding sequence is TGTGCCAGTACCTATGCCTATAATTCACCCCTCCACTTT.

The DNA for the CDR3 is TGTGCCAGCTCACCACCGCCGACAGGGGAGGGGGAAGCTTTCTTT. Translation: CASSPPPTGEGEAFF. The V and J genes are TRBV18 and TRBJ1-1, with TRBD1 matching over 8 bases. CDR1 and CDR2 from the germline V gene are KGHSH and LQKENI. The CDR3 spans 15 residues. Trimming at V came to 0 bases and at J to 8 bases, leaving 8 bases not matched to a gene. Full variable domain (remainder filled in from reference TRBV18 and TRBJ1-1): NAGVMQNPRHLVRRRGQEARLRCSPMKGHSHVYWYRQLPEEGLKFMVYLQKENIIDESGMPKERFSAEFPKEGPSILRIQQVVRGDSAAYFCASSPPPTGEGEAFFGQGTRLTVV.

V usage is TRBV12-5 and J usage is TRBJ1-1, with D unresolved. The ends were cut back, 6 bases at V and 4 bases at J, with 12 bases in the middle. The germline V gene encodes CDR1 LGHNT and CDR2 FRNRAP. The CDR3 is 13 residues long. The CDR3 DNA follows: TGTGCTAGTGGCCCTGGCCGATCCACTGAAGCTTTCTTT. It encodes CASGPGRSTEAFF.

CDR3 bases: TGTGCCAGTAGTAGCAAGCGGGGGACCTACGAGCAGTACTTC. This gives the protein CASSSKRGTYEQYF. The J gene is TRBJ2-7, the V gene TRBV19; TRBD2 matches 8 bases. The germline CDR1 and CDR2 sequences are LNHDA and SQIVND (reference sequence). The V gene end was trimmed by 4 bases and the J gene end by 2 bases; junction bases not matched to a gene: 4. The CDR3 has 14 amino acids.

The J gene is TRBJ1-1, the V gene TRBV30; D unresolved. Germline CDR1 GTSNPN, CDR2 SVGIG (reference sequence). The CDR3 length is 14 residues. With 2 bases removed from V and 4 bases from J, the gap between germline ends came to 14 bases. The chain's CDR3 is CAWSRLREITEAFF. The CDR3 nucleotides read TGTGCCTGGAGTCGATTGAGGGAGATCACTGAAGCTTTCTTT.